The present TCR beta chain was sequenced within a study of blood T cell repertoires in COVID-19. Study details: From the United States, Italy and Spain came samples of acute and convalescent COVID-19. T cells, B-cell-depleted T cells, or PBMCs supplied cDNA or gDNA.

The CDR3 length is 12 residues. Germline CDR1 SGHRS, CDR2 YFSETQ. V was trimmed by 4 bases and J by 6 bases, leaving 8 bases between them. Authors' analysis steps: Quantification of nucleated cells was approximated via reference gene primer amplification. Profiling relied on immunoSEQ multiplex PCR, and the TCRdb table lists in-frame clones only, not all of them. The DNA was the basis for D and trimming; V, J and clone size are from that table. The sample has under 250,000 clones; 84% are singletons. This clonotype originated in a man in his fifties or sixties with acute or convalescent COVID-19. The chain recombines TRBV5-1 with TRBJ1-3, with D tentatively TRBD1 (5 bases). Material: peripheral blood. DNA for the CDR3: TGCGCCAGCAGCGGGGGGAAAAACACCATATATTTT. This gives the protein CASSGGKNTIYF.